The clone carrying this T cell receptor (beta chain) was observed at least ten times. The antigen remains undetermined. The data were obtained in a study of neurological immune-mediated disorders. Germline V gives CDR1 MDHEN, CDR2 SYDVKM. This CDR3 comprises 13 residues. With 6 bases removed from V and 2 bases from J, the gap between germline ends came to 8 bases. Whole-study results and caveats: Subjects shared no identical expanded-clone CDR3 amino acid sequences, suggesting private TCR-beta repertoires in all groups. The level of TCR clonal expansion was highest in patients with HTLV-1-associated myelopathy and lowest in multiple sclerosis, where it fell below the level seen in healthy controls.

With 10-nucleotide random UMIs included, cDNA was synthesized by 5'RACE. TCRdb ran MiXCR on the 5' RACE reads and lists one entry per CDR3 protein. The sample lists 80,000 to 85,000 distinct CDR3 sequences; 2.6% were seen once. Sequenced material: PBMCs. This sequence joins TRBV28 and TRBJ1-5, with TRBD1 as a possible D gene (5 bases). The clonotype was recovered from a young woman with multiple sclerosis. The CDR3 DNA reads TGTGCCAGCAGGCAGGGAGGCAATCAGCCCCAGCATTTT. It yields the protein CASRQGGNQPQHF.